This TCR beta chain appears in the sequencing data of a study of OX40 agonist ivuxolimab in advanced cancers. Study at large: All patients had ivuxolimab intravenously every 2 weeks at 0.01 to 10 mg/kg. Regarding the study as a whole: There were, on average, more expanded clones in CD8+ T cells than in CD4+. Determination of antigen specificity was not performed for the expanded peripheral T cells. With doses of 0.1-3.0 mg/kg, partial responders showed among the lowest clonal expansion.

TCRdb's table, derived via immunoSEQ multiplex PCR, lists solely in-frame clones and lacks some. The data show 74,000 or so clones, around 85% seen once. Trimming left V 3 bases short and J 7 bases short, with 10 bases between. The germline V gene has CDR1 SGHAT and CDR2 FQDESV (reference sequence). The CDR3 contains 13 residues. Details on this clone: Its antigen is unidentified.

The clonotype comes from an adult with an advanced solid tumor such as melanoma, head and neck, liver or kidney cancer. Here the sequenced sample was CD4+ or CD8+ T cells sorted from blood, taken in a trial of the OX40 agonist ivuxolimab. The chain employs TRBV11-1 and TRBJ2-1; D is unresolved. The chain's CDR3 is CASSFTGTNEQFF. CDR3 nucleotide sequence: TGTGCCAGCAGCTTTACTGGAACAAATGAGCAGTTCTTC. Full variable domain (outside the CDR3, taken from reference TRBV11-1 and TRBJ2-1): EAEVAQSPRYKITEKSQAVAFWCDPISGHATLYWYRQILGQGPELLVQFQDESVVDDSQLPKDRFSAERLKGVDSTLKIQPAELGDSAMYLCASSFTGTNEQFFGPGTRLTVL.